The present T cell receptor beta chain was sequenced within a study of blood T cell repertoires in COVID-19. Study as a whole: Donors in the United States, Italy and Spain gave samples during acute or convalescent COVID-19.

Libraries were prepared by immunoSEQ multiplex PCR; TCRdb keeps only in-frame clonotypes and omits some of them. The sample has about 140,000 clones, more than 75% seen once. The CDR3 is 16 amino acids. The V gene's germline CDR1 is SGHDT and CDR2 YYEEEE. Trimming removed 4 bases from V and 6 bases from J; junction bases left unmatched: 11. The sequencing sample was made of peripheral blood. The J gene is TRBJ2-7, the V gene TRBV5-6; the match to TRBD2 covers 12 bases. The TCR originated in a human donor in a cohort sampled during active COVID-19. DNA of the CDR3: TGTGCCAGCAGCGAGTGGACTAGCGGGATGTTTTTCGAGCAGTACTTC. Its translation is CASSEWTSGMFFEQYF.